The 2 T cell receptor beta chains below all came from one sample that was sequenced in a study of T-cell reconstitution after alpha-beta-depleted transplantation in children. Unique molecular identifiers were used to barcode this TCRbeta library. TCRdb ran MiXCR on the PCR reads and lists one entry per CDR3 protein. Among over 400,000 distinct CDR3 sequences listed, roughly an eighth were seen once. The sequencing here drew on PBMCs from the stem cell graft donor, taken from the stem cell graft. The receptors come from a human donor who donated a stem cell graft to a child with combined immunodeficiency.

This clonotype was detected a few times. V and J are TRBV6-2 or TRBV6-3 and TRBJ1-5; no firm D call. Germline V gene sequence: CDR1 MNHEY, CDR2 SVGEGT. There are 15 residues in the CDR3. The V end lost 2 bases, the J end lost 6 bases, and 14 bases lay between the germline ends. CDR3 sequence (DNA): TGTGCCAGCAGTTACGGTCGGGCAGGAGGTCAGCCCCAGCATTTT. This sequence encodes CASSYGRAGGQPQHF.

In its sample, this clonotype was seen many times. This chain uses TRBV7-2 with TRBJ2-1, with unresolved D. The CDR3 is 15 amino acids. The germline CDR1 and CDR2 sequences are SGHTA and FQGNSA. V shed 2 bases and J shed 8 bases, with 16 bases lying between them. The DNA of the CDR3 is TGTGCCAGCAGCTTAATCGGCTTTTTAATGGATGAGCAGTTCTTC. Protein: CASSLIGFLMDEQFF.